Below, 12 T cell receptor beta chains from the same sample are listed, as sequenced in a study of T cells in Graves' hyperthyroidism and ophthalmopathy. RNA transcripts yielded amplified TCR beta CDR3 regions. The HTBI primer set was used in a first-round RT-PCR of the TCR CDR3. TCRdb analysed the multiplex PCR reads with MiXCR anew, one entry per CDR3 protein. The sample lists about 760,000 distinct CDR3 sequences; roughly 32% were seen once. The sample was blood. The receptors here all came from a woman aged 40 to 50 with Graves' hyperthyroidism.

This clonotype was observed at least ten times. The chain joins TRBV5-5 to TRBJ1-1, with D perhaps matching TRBD1 (5 bases). Trimming pared 5 bases from V and 3 bases from J, leaving 17 bases between. CDR3 length: 15 residues. Germline V CDR1 and CDR2: SGHKS, YYEKEE (reference sequence). The CDR3 bases are TGTGCCAGCAGTCGAGATTGGGGCCGTGACACTGAAGCTTTCTTT. Translation gives CASSRDWGRDTEAFF. Filled out from reference TRBV5-5 and TRBJ1-1, the complete variable domain reads DAGVTQSPTHLIKTRGQQVTLRCSPISGHKSVSWYQQVLGQGPQFIFQYYEKEERGRGNFPDRFSARQFPNYSSELNVNALLLGDSALYLCASSRDWGRDTEAFFGQGTRLTVV.

The table lists this clonotype with many counts. V is TRBV7-6 and J is TRBJ2-6; 7 positions match TRBD1. The CDR3 extends over 18 amino acids. Per the germline V gene, CDR1 is SGHVS and CDR2 is FNYEAQ. The J segment lost 0 bases and the V segment lost 5 bases, leaving 10 bases of the junction unmatched. DNA of the CDR3: TGTGCCAGCAGCCGAGGCCGGGACAGCTCCTCTGGGGCCAACGTCCTGACTTTC. It encodes CASSRGRDSSSGANVLTF.

This clonotype was picked up a small number of times. In DNA form, the CDR3 reads TGTGCCAGCAGCCAGGAGTCTGAAGAGACCCAGTACTTC. Encoded protein: CASSQESEETQYF. This chain joins TRBV14 and TRBJ2-5; D uncertain. This CDR3 is 13 amino acids long. V lost 3 bases to trimming and J lost 3 bases, with 8 bases between them. From germline, CDR1 is SGHDN and CDR2 FVKESK. Full variable domain (remainder filled in from reference TRBV14 and TRBJ2-5): EAGVTQFPSHSVIEKGQTVTLRCDPISGHDNLYWYRRVMGKEIKFLLHFVKESKQDESGMPNNRFLAERTGGTYSTLKVQPAELEDSGVYFCASSQESEETQYFGPGTRLLVL.

CDR3: CSAITTATSTDTQYF. In DNA, the CDR3 is TGCAGTGCTATCACGACAGCCACTAGCACAGATACGCAGTATTTT. This chain uses TRBV20-1 with TRBJ2-3; D perhaps matches TRBD1 (5 bases). The CDR3 length is 15 residues. Germline V gene lookup returns CDR1 DFQATT and CDR2 SNEGSKA (reference sequence). V lost 4 bases and J lost 0, with 14 bases in between.

This clonotype appeared a few times. This chain connects TRBV4-1 to TRBJ1-4; TRBD1 matches at 7 bases. The germline CDR1 and CDR2 sequences are MGHRA and YSYEKL. The CDR3 has 15 residues. Losses at the gene ends were 4 bases for V and 4 bases for J; bases not matched to a gene: 6. This chain's CDR3 is CASSPTGQFNEKLFF. The DNA of the CDR3 is TGCGCCAGCAGCCCCACGGGACAGTTTAATGAAAAACTGTTTTTT.

J is TRBJ2-3 and V is TRBV7-2; 9 bases fit TRBD2. This CDR3 is 15 amino acids long. J was trimmed by 4 bases and V by 1 base; bases with no gene match: 3. Germline V CDR1 and CDR2: SGHTA, FQGNSA. In nucleotides, the CDR3 is TGTGCCAGCAGCTTAGACGGGACTAGCTCAGATACGCAGTATTTT. Translating it yields CASSLDGTSSDTQYF.

The chain joins TRBV7-8 to TRBJ1-5; TRBD1 agrees at 7 bases. Trimming at V came to 4 bases and at J to 5 bases, leaving 5 bases not matched to a gene. The germline CDR1 and CDR2 sequences are SGHVS and FQNEAQ. The CDR3 runs 14 residues. CDR3 sequence: CASSSTGVHQPQHF. For the CDR3, the DNA is TGTGCCAGCAGCTCTACAGGGGTCCATCAGCCCCAGCATTTT. Together with reference TRBV7-8 and TRBJ1-5, the CDR3 gives the full variable domain: GAGVSQSPRYKVAKRGQDVALRCDPISGHVSLFWYQQALGQGPEFLTYFQNEAQLDKSGLPSDRFFAERPEGSVSTLKIQRTQQEDSAVYLCASSSTGVHQPQHFGDGTRLSIL.

The CDR3 coding sequence is TGTGCCACCAGTGATTCCAGCTACTCGGTCTCCTACGAGCAGTACTTC. As protein: CATSDSSYSVSYEQYF. This rearrangement joins TRBV7-9 to TRBJ2-7; no reliable D call. Germline CDR1 reads SEHNR; CDR2 reads FQNEAQ (reference sequence). The length of the CDR3 is 16 residues. V lost 10 bases to trimming and J lost 0 bases, with 22 bases between them.

As for this clonotype: One base away lies a much larger clone, so this may be a sequencing read error. This chain uses TRBV9 with TRBJ1-1; the D is unclear. Germline assignment: CDR1 SGDLS and CDR2 YYNGEE. The CDR3 spans 14 residues. This CDR3 is CASSVDGWNTKAFF. The CDR3 nucleotides read TGTGCCAGCAGCGTAGATGGGTGGAACACTAAAGCTTTCTTT.

The sample holds many counts of this clonotype. The chain joins TRBV2 to TRBJ2-7; TRBD1 might be the D (6 bases). V was pared by 7 bases and J by 5 bases, with 21 bases between. This CDR3 comprises 15 residues. Germline V gene lookup returns CDR1 SNHLY and CDR2 FYNNEI. The CDR3: CASTGASAGANEQYF. The CDR3 region has the DNA TGTGCCAGCACTGGGGCATCCGCAGGGGCGAACGAGCAGTACTTC.

The J gene is TRBJ1-2, the V gene TRBV10-3; the match to TRBD1 covers 9 bases. V shed 10 bases and J 4 bases; nucleotides not matched to a gene: 10. The CDR3 has 14 amino acids. The germline V gene has CDR1 ENHRY and CDR2 SYGVKD. The CDR3 DNA is TGTGCCACCACCCGGGACAGGGTGACCTATGGCTACACCTTC. Amino acid sequence: CATTRDRVTYGYTF.

The rearrangement joins TRBV20-1 to TRBJ2-5; TRBD1 matches at 7 bases. J gave up 5 bases and V 1 base, and 13 bases lay outside the gene matches. Germline assignment: CDR1 DFQATT and CDR2 SNEGSKA (reference sequence). The CDR3 has 16 residues. CDR3 sequence reads: CSARATWTGGWETQYF. The CDR3, as DNA: TGCAGTGCTAGAGCGACTTGGACAGGAGGTTGGGAGACCCAGTACTTC.